These T cell receptor beta chains were read from a single sample in a study of shared clonotypes between healthy human individuals. Produced via immunoSEQ multiplex PCR; TCRdb's table is partial and in-frame only. The data contain about 980,000 clones, 70% to 85% of them singletons. Sequencing was performed on memory CD4+ T cells sorted from blood. Receptor source: a man between 18 and 29 years old in good health. Each CDR3 is given with its conserved first and last residue. Fields, in order: J gene, V gene, clone size, D gene, CDR3 protein, CDR3 DNA. A D gene is named only where the DNA matches it firmly. Clone sizes are given selectively: once, few, many, or a class where the clone is expanded.

>TRBJ2-2|TRBV6-4|NA|NA
CASSAQGPPGELFF
TGTGCCAGCAGTGCTCAGGGCCCCCCCGGGGAGCTGTTTTTT
>TRBJ1-3|TRBV7-8|many|NA
CASSLVTSGNTIYF
TGTGCCAGCAGCTTAGTCACCTCTGGAAACACCATATATTTT
>TRBJ2-4|TRBV7-2|NA|NA
CASSLRHGENIQYF
TGTGCCAGCAGCCTAAGACACGGCGAAAACATTCAGTACTTC
>TRBJ2-3|TRBV5-1|NA|TRBD1
CASSVGTASDTQYF
TGCGCCAGCAGCGTCGGGACAGCTTCAGATACGCAGTATTTT
>TRBJ2-3|TRBV7-6|NA|TRBD1
CASSPGTGSADTQYF
TGTGCCAGCAGCCCCGGGACAGGGAGTGCAGATACGCAGTATTTT
>TRBJ1-5|TRBV7-9|few|TRBD1
CASSFAGTGSNQPQHF
TGTGCCAGCAGCTTCGCCGGGACAGGGAGCAATCAGCCCCAGCATTTT
>TRBJ2-3|TRBV5-1|NA|TRBD1
CASSVKTPGGPTDTQYF
TGCGCCAGCAGCGTTAAGACCCCAGGGGGTCCCACAGATACGCAGTATTTT
>TRBJ2-1|TRBV5-4|NA|NA
CASSLVENNEQFF
TGTGCCAGCAGCTTGGTAGAGAACAATGAGCAGTTCTTC
>TRBJ2-7|TRBV21-1|NA|NA
CASSKLHSLVCYEQYF
TGTGCCAGCAGCAAACTTCACTCCCTGGTATGCTACGAGCAGTACTTC
>TRBJ1-2|TRBV7-2|NA|NA
CASSLGQGYGYTF
TGTGCCAGCAGCTTAGGCCAGGGCTACGGCTACACCTTC
>TRBJ2-5|TRBV29-1|NA|TRBD2
CSVEESGGAQETQYF
TGCAGCGTTGAAGAGAGCGGGGGGGCCCAGGAGACCCAGTACTTC
>TRBJ1-1|TRBV10-3|NA|NA
CAISDGNTEAFF
TGTGCCATCAGTGACGGCAACACTGAAGCTTTCTTT
>TRBJ1-5|TRBV7-2|once|NA
CASSQGSNQPQHF
TGTGCCAGCAGCCAGGGTAGCAATCAGCCCCAGCATTTT
>TRBJ2-3|TRBV7-9|NA|NA
CASALDQGLSTDTQYF
TGTGCCAGCGCCTTGGACCAGGGGCTGAGCACAGATACGCAGTATTTT
>TRBJ2-1|TRBV7-9|once|TRBD2
CASSPLAGASQRNEQFF
TGTGCCAGCAGCCCCCTAGCGGGAGCGTCTCAACGCAATGAGCAGTTCTTC
>TRBJ1-4|TRBV9|NA|NA
CASSVLSGSEKLFF
TGTGCCAGCAGCGTACTGTCCGGCTCGGAAAAACTGTTTTTT
>TRBJ2-7|TRBV16|NA|NA
CASSPDPKGEQYF
TGTGCCAGCAGCCCCGATCCAAAAGGGGAGCAGTACTTC
>TRBJ1-6|TRBV6-1|NA|NA
CASRPGRGSNSPLHF
TGTGCCAGCAGGCCCGGAAGGGGATCGAATTCACCCCTCCACTTT
>TRBJ1-2|TRBV25-1|once|TRBD1
CASSPHVTGTGDGYTF
TGTGCCAGCAGTCCGCACGTAACCGGGACAGGGGATGGCTACACCTTC
>TRBJ2-3|TRBV7-7|NA|NA
CASSLDGAGDTQYF
TGTGCTAGCAGCTTAGACGGGGCGGGGGATACGCAGTATTTT
>TRBJ1-2|TRBV28|NA|NA
CASSLLASNYGYTF
TGTGCCAGCAGTTTATTAGCCAGCAACTATGGCTACACCTTC
>TRBJ1-4|TRBV2|NA|NA
CASSDGQTNEKLFF
TGTGCCAGCAGTGACGGACAGACTAATGAAAAACTGTTTTTT
>TRBJ2-2|TRBV5-4|NA|TRBD2
CASSPGTNSNTGELFF
TGTGCCAGCAGCCCCGGGACTAACTCGAACACCGGGGAGCTGTTTTTT
>TRBJ2-7|TRBV27|NA|TRBD2
CASRALAGLQGQYF
TGTGCCAGCAGGGCTCTAGCGGGACTGCAGGGGCAGTACTTC
>TRBJ1-5|TRBV28|NA|NA
CASTSGGSNQPQHF
TGTGCCAGCACATCTGGGGGTAGCAATCAGCCCCAGCATTTT
>TRBJ2-3|TRBV7-6|NA|NA
CASSSSARGVGTDTQYF
TGTGCCAGCAGCTCCTCGGCCAGGGGCGTGGGCACAGATACGCAGTATTTT